The 11 T cell receptor beta chains presented below share a single source sample, sequenced in a study of blood T cell repertoires in COVID-19 (dated by TCRdb to 2018 to 2021). Libraries came from the immunoSEQ multiplex PCR assay. This immuneACCESS table, as held by TCRdb, lists in-frame sequences with V and J called but not all clones. Of the missing ones, under half trace to an unresolved V gene in checked studies; the others have no known cause. The sample yields over 150,000 clones; roughly 84% were counted once. Of the sample, approximately 0.99% falls within the top ten clones. Sequencing was performed on peripheral blood. The origin of the receptors is a man aged 35 to 55 with acute or convalescent COVID-19.

This chain uses TRBV7-2 with TRBJ1-2, with 7 bases fitting TRBD1. This CDR3 spans 16 amino acids. In germline, CDR1 is SGHTA, CDR2 FQGNSA. Losses at the gene ends were 3 bases for V and 2 bases for J; bases not matched to a gene: 9. CDR3 protein: CASSFNKWDRNYGYTF. CDR3 coding DNA: TGTGCCAGCAGCTTTAATAAGTGGGACAGAAACTATGGCTACACCTTC.

The chain uses TRBV9 and TRBJ2-2; D is possibly TRBD2 (5 bases). CDR3 length: 15 residues. V was trimmed by 3 bases and J by 3 bases, leaving 12 bases between them. Germline-derived CDR1 and CDR2 are SGDLS and YYNGEE. The CDR3 nucleotides read TGTGCCAGCAGCGGGAGCGGAGCTGACACCGGGGAGCTGTTTTTT. Protein product: CASSGSGADTGELFF.

This clone has a single count. The J gene is TRBJ1-5, the V gene TRBV9, with unresolved D. The length of the CDR3 is 13 residues. CDR1 and CDR2 (germline): SGDLS, YYNGEE. Between the trimmed V and J ends, which lost 4 bases and 4 bases, there was a span of 9 bases. CDR3 in DNA: TGTGCCAGCAGCTTTGACATAAATCAGCCCCAGCATTTT. Translating it yields CASSFDINQPQHF.

The rearrangement joins TRBV7-8 to TRBJ1-2; D gene ambiguous. Germline V gives CDR1 SGHVS, CDR2 FQNEAQ. The CDR3 loop spans 14 amino acids. The V end was cut by 1 base, the J end by 2 bases, with 8 bases between. DNA of the CDR3: TGTGCCAGCAGCTTAGTCCCCAGGAACTATGGCTACACCTTC. Translation gives CASSLVPRNYGYTF. Using reference TRBV7-8 and TRBJ1-2 for the parts outside the CDR3, the full variable domain is GAGVSQSPRYKVAKRGQDVALRCDPISGHVSLFWYQQALGQGPEFLTYFQNEAQLDKSGLPSDRFFAERPEGSVSTLKIQRTQQEDSAVYLCASSLVPRNYGYTFGSGTRLTVV.

The chain carries TRBV27 and TRBJ2-3, with 12 bases aligning to TRBD2. CDR1 is MNHEY and CDR2 is SMNVEV in the germline V gene (reference sequence). With 6 bases clipped from V and 0 bases from J, the junction kept 7 bases outside the gene matches. This CDR3 spans 17 amino acids. The CDR3 sequence is CASRPSGGALSTDTQYF. CDR3 sequence (DNA): TGTGCCAGCAGACCTAGCGGGGGGGCCCTTAGCACAGATACGCAGTATTTT.

This clone was observed a handful of times. J is TRBJ1-5 and V is TRBV28, with 11 bases aligning to TRBD1. The germline CDR1 and CDR2 sequences are MDHEN and SYDVKM. This CDR3 has 17 amino acids. V dropped 5 bases and J dropped 6; count of bases not matched to a gene: 12. CDR3 nucleotide sequence: TGTGCCAGCAGTCCCCCCGGACAGGGGGCGATAGGTCAGCCCCAGCATTTT. Protein product: CASSPPGQGAIGQPQHF.

The V gene is TRBV7-3, the J gene TRBJ2-7; 9 positions match TRBD1. Germline CDR1 is SGHTA and CDR2 is FQGTGA. The V gene end was trimmed by 2 bases and the J gene end by 6 bases; junction bases not matched to a gene: 8. This CDR3 comprises 15 residues. The CDR3 sequence: CASSLRGTGLAEQYF. The CDR3 region has the DNA TGTGCCAGCAGCTTACGCGGGACAGGGTTGGCCGAGCAGTACTTC.

V is TRBV7-6 and J is TRBJ2-2; D not resolved. Germline values: CDR1 SGHVS, CDR2 FNYEAQ. The length of the CDR3 is 15 residues. V dropped 5 bases and J dropped 4 bases, with 14 bases sitting between them. As DNA, the CDR3 is TGTGCCAGCAGCGACTCCGGCCATAGCACCGGGGAGCTGTTTTTT. As protein: CASSDSGHSTGELFF.

The genes are TRBV30 and TRBJ1-2; 11 bases match TRBD1. The CDR3 extends over 15 amino acids. CDR1 and CDR2 (germline): GTSNPN, SVGIG (reference sequence). The trim removed 0 bases at V and 4 bases at J, leaving 4 bases unmatched. CDR3 DNA sequence: TGTGCCTGGAGTGTATCCGGGACAGGGGGCTATGGCTACACCTTC. Amino acid sequence: CAWSVSGTGGYGYTF.

The chain is built from TRBV27 and TRBJ1-4; D not resolved. Trimming removed 3 bases from V and 3 bases from J, with 14 bases in between. The CDR3 has 16 amino acids. From germline, CDR1 is MNHEY and CDR2 SMNVEV (reference sequence). The CDR3 loop is CASSFGRRGANEKLFF. CDR3 coding DNA: TGTGCCAGCAGTTTTGGTAGACGCGGAGCTAATGAAAAACTGTTTTTT.

This chain uses TRBV7-3 with TRBJ2-1; 8 bases align to TRBD1. Germline lookup yields CDR1 SGHTA and CDR2 FQGTGA. With 5 bases clipped from V and 2 bases from J, the junction kept 5 bases outside the gene matches. CDR3 length: 15 amino acids. The CDR3 protein is CASSPDRGAYNEQFF. The CDR3 DNA sequence: TGTGCCAGCAGCCCCGACAGGGGCGCCTACAATGAGCAGTTCTTC.